Following are 28 T cell receptor beta chains from one sample sequenced in a study of blood T cells in healthy people across ages. Then a second PCR, running roughly 7 to 11 cycles, was carried out with a sample-barcoded 5' primer and a J-beta primer mix. TCRdb fed the 5' RACE reads into MiXCR, producing one record per CDR3 protein. The sample contains roughly 800,000 distinct CDR3 sequences, roughly 64% of which appear only once. The sequenced sample consisted of blood. The source of these receptors is a man younger than 40 in good health.

In its sample, this clonotype was seen a few times. The genes are TRBV6-1 and TRBJ1-5; D remains ambiguous. Germline lookup yields CDR1 MNHNS and CDR2 SASEGT. The CDR3 extends over 11 amino acids. Between the trimmed V and J ends, which lost 3 bases and 5 bases, there was a span of 2 bases. The CDR3 coding sequence is TGTGCCAGCAGTGAGTATCAGCCCCAGCATTTT. Its protein product is CASSEYQPQHF.

DNA for the CDR3: TGTGCCAGCACCAGTACGTCCTATTCGGGACTAGCGAAATACGAGCAGTACTTC. Its translation: CASTSTSYSGLAKYEQYF. The V gene is TRBV21-1, the J gene TRBJ2-7; the table gives TRBD2 as D, unverified against the DNA. TRBV21-1 is designated a pseudogene. The CDR3 totals 18 residues.

This clonotype was found a few times. CDR3 protein: CASSLGRDEAFF. In nucleotides, the CDR3 is TGCGCCAGCAGCTTGGGCAGGGATGAAGCTTTCTTT. The chain carries TRBV5-1 and TRBJ1-1; weak D call: TRBD1 (5 bases). CDR1 and CDR2 (germline): SGHRS, YFSETQ. The CDR3 extends over 12 amino acids. Trimming shortened V by 0 bases and J by 7 bases, and 7 bases separated the two germline ends.

The genes are TRBV12-3 or TRBV12-4 and TRBJ2-3; D is perhaps TRBD2 (5 bases). Trimming removed 5 bases at V and 5 bases at J, with 14 bases between. CDR3 length: 14 amino acids. CDR3 coding DNA: TGTGCCAGCAGTAGCGCCGGGAAACGAGATACGCAGTATTTT. It translates to CASSSAGKRDTQYF.

This clonotype has a handful of counts. The chain is built from TRBV6-1 and TRBJ2-6; TRBD1 is a possible D gene (5 bases). Germline lookup yields CDR1 MNHNS and CDR2 SASEGT. V was cut by 6 bases and J by 0 bases, with 18 bases left in between. The CDR3 is made up of 18 amino acids. In DNA, the CDR3 is TGTGCCAGCAGCTCCCGGCAGGGCGCTAACTCTGGGGCCAACGTCCTGACTTTC. It encodes CASSSRQGANSGANVLTF.

V is TRBV5-8 and J is TRBJ2-1, with D perhaps being TRBD1 or TRBD2 (5 bases each). V lost 4 bases and J lost 8, with 13 bases in between. CDR1 is SGHTS, CDR2 YDEGEE, per germline. The CDR3 covers 13 residues. The CDR3 nucleotides read TGTGCCAGCAGCGCGAGAGAGGGGTATGAGCAGTTCTTC. This gives the protein CASSAREGYEQFF. The full variable domain, with the rest looked up from reference TRBV5-8 and TRBJ2-1, is EAGVTQSPTHLIKTRGQQATLRCSPISGHTSVYWYQQALGLGLQFLLWYDEGEERNRGNFPPRFSGRQFPNYSSELNVNALELEDSALYLCASSAREGYEQFFGPGTRLTVL.

The V gene is TRBV2, the J gene TRBJ2-3, with D possibly being TRBD2 (5 bases). This CDR3 comprises 14 residues. Germline values: CDR1 SNHLY, CDR2 FYNNEI. V lost 7 bases and J 0 bases, leaving 11 bases between the germline ends. CDR3 amino acids: CASTRGDSTDTQYF. The CDR3 nucleotides are TGTGCCAGCACCCGGGGAGACAGCACAGATACGCAGTATTTT.

The chain couples TRBV29-1 to TRBJ2-7; 7 bases are a match to TRBD1. Germline lookup yields CDR1 SQVTM and CDR2 ANQGSEA. CDR3 length equals 12 residues. V dropped 4 bases and J dropped 5; count of bases not matched to a gene: 5. In DNA, the CDR3 is TGCAGCGTTGGCGAGGGGGCCCACGAGCAGTACTTC. It is translated as CSVGEGAHEQYF.

This clonotype was counted once. The chain has TRBV6-2 or TRBV6-3 and TRBJ1-4, with TRBD1 identical over 10 bases. V gave up 1 base and J gave up 1 base; unmatched junction bases: 3. The CDR3 length is 17 residues. Germline loops: CDR1 MNHEY, CDR2 SVGEGT. DNA of the CDR3: TGTGCCAGCAGTTACTACCGGGACAGGGGAACTAATGAAAAACTGTTTTTT. It is translated as CASSYYRDRGTNEKLFF.

The J gene is TRBJ2-4, the V gene TRBV7-9, with D possibly being TRBD1 or TRBD2 (5 bases each). The J call may be mistaken, given a closer DNA end match to TRBJ2-7. The CDR3 extends over 15 amino acids. Germline CDR1 reads SEHNR; CDR2 reads FQNEAQ (reference sequence). The CDR3 protein is CASSLVATAGDEQYF. The DNA of the CDR3 is TGTGCCAGCAGCTTAGTCGCGACAGCCGGGGACGAGCAGTACTTC.

This chain joins TRBV3-1 and TRBJ2-1; 7 bases align to TRBD1. This CDR3 comprises 13 residues. CDR1 and CDR2 (germline): LGHDT, YNNKEL (reference sequence). V shed 4 bases, J shed 7 bases, and the junction held 4 bases outside the gene matches. The CDR3 nucleotides read TGTGCCAGCAGCCGAGACAGGGTTAATGAGCAGTTCTTC. Translation: CASSRDRVNEQFF.

This chain links TRBV29-1 with TRBJ2-1; 14 nucleotides line up with TRBD2. Per germline, CDR1 SQVTM and CDR2 ANQGSEA. The CDR3 totals 16 residues. The V segment lost 3 bases and the J segment 8 bases; nucleotides outside the gene matches: 9. Here the CDR3 reads CSVDTWTSGGRDEQFF. The CDR3 bases are TGCAGCGTTGATACCTGGACTAGCGGGGGGCGGGATGAGCAGTTCTTC.

The V and J genes are TRBV5-1 and TRBJ1-1; TRBD1 matches at 10 bases. This CDR3 is 16 amino acids long. V trimming: 4 bases; J trimming: 5 bases; junction bases outside the gene matches: 11. Germline CDR1 reads SGHRS; CDR2 reads YFSETQ. CDR3 coding DNA: TGCGCCAGCAGCCACCCGAAGGACAGGGGGGAAACTGAAGCTTTCTTT. Amino acids: CASSHPKDRGETEAFF.

This chain uses TRBV5-1 with TRBJ1-4; the D gene is possibly TRBD1 (6 bases). Germline lookup yields CDR1 SGHRS and CDR2 YFSETQ. V was clipped by 4 bases and J by 5 bases, with 9 bases between them. This CDR3 spans 13 amino acids. CDR3 in DNA: TGCGCCAGCAGCAATCAGGGGAATGAAAAACTGTTTTTT. Translated: CASSNQGNEKLFF.

The V and J genes are TRBV9 and TRBJ2-1, with 7 positions matching TRBD2. The CDR3 has 14 amino acids. V lost 1 base, J lost 8 bases, and 6 bases stayed unmatched. The germline V gene has CDR1 SGDLS and CDR2 YYNGEE. The CDR3 bases are TGTGCCAGCAGCGTAAGTGGTCGGGGGGATGAGCAGTTCTTC. This encodes CASSVSGRGDEQFF.

This clonotype was observed a single time. This chain links TRBV20-1 with TRBJ2-7; D not certain. The germline V and J ends were trimmed by 6 bases and 2 bases, with 17 bases remaining between them. The CDR3 spans 14 residues. CDR1 DFQATT and CDR2 SNEGSKA come from the germline V gene (reference sequence). The CDR3 DNA follows: TGCAGTGCCCGTCGGTCGGGTGGCACCTACGAGCAGTACTTC. Translated, it gives CSARRSGGTYEQYF.

This clonotype is a singleton in its sample. This chain uses TRBV20-1 with TRBJ1-5, with a weak D call TRBD1 (5 bases). CDR1 is DFQATT and CDR2 is SNEGSKA in the germline V gene (reference sequence). There are 16 residues in the CDR3. V lost 4 bases and J lost 3, with 19 bases in between. CDR3 amino acids: CSATTGGGWDNQPQHF. Here the CDR3 DNA reads TGCAGTGCTACCACTGGGGGAGGCTGGGACAATCAGCCCCAGCATTTT.

This clonotype was observed a handful of times. This chain links TRBV11-1 with TRBJ2-3; TRBD2 is a possible D gene (5 bases). The CDR3 sequence is 15 residues long. Trimming pared 2 bases from V and 4 bases from J, leaving 13 bases between. Per the germline V gene, CDR1 is SGHAT and CDR2 is FQDESV (reference sequence). The CDR3 DNA reads as TGTGCCAGCAGCTTATCCGGCGGACTGGCAGATACGCAGTATTTT. Protein: CASSLSGGLADTQYF.

The rearrangement links TRBV20-1 to TRBJ1-4, with 7 nucleotides matching TRBD1. Germline CDR1 and CDR2: DFQATT and SNEGSKA (reference sequence). With 5 bases clipped from V and 10 bases from J, the junction kept 10 bases outside the gene matches. There are 13 residues in the CDR3. The CDR3 nucleotides are TGCAGTGCTGTCGACAGGGAGATGCGAAAACTGTTTTTT. This encodes CSAVDREMRKLFF.

The chain is built from TRBV5-1 and TRBJ2-3; tentative D call: TRBD2 (5 bases). Trimming pared 2 bases from V and 6 bases from J, leaving 10 bases between. CDR3 length: 13 amino acids. Germline CDR1 SGHRS, CDR2 YFSETQ. The CDR3 sequence is CASSFERADTQYF. The CDR3 bases are TGCGCCAGCAGCTTTGAGAGGGCGGATACGCAGTATTTT.

V gene TRBV20-1 combines with J gene TRBJ2-3; a possible D gene is TRBD1 (5 bases). Germline-derived CDR1 and CDR2 are DFQATT and SNEGSKA (reference sequence). The CDR3 contains 13 residues. Trimming shortened V by 6 bases and J by 1 base, and 11 bases separated the two germline ends. In DNA, the CDR3 is TGCAGTGCCGAGGCACAGGGCACAGATACGCAGTATTTT. Amino acids: CSAEAQGTDTQYF.

The rearrangement links TRBV6-6 to TRBJ2-3, with D hard to call. Germline CDR1 MNHNY, CDR2 SVGAGI (reference sequence). This CDR3 is built from 15 residues. The V and J ends lost 1 base and 8 bases respectively, with 16 bases between them. CDR3 loop: CASSYLASDGGTQYF. The CDR3, as DNA: TGTGCCAGCAGTTACTTGGCGTCCGATGGCGGTACGCAGTATTTT.

V and J are TRBV11-3 and TRBJ2-1, with D uncertain. Per germline, CDR1 SGHNT and CDR2 YENEEA. Trimming left V 0 bases short and J 15 bases short, with 18 bases between. This CDR3 region has 14 residues. The CDR3 loop reads CASSLDQRPGMAFF. The DNA for the CDR3 is TGTGCCAGCAGCTTAGATCAGAGGCCTGGGATGGCGTTCTTC. The complete variable domain, with remaining parts taken from reference TRBV11-3 and TRBJ2-1, reads EAGVVQSPRYKIIEKKQPVAFWCNPISGHNTLYWYLQNLGQGPELLIRYENEEAVDDSQLPKDRFSAERLKGVDSTLKIQPAELGDSAVYLCASSLDQRPGMAFFGPGTRLTVL.

The V gene is TRBV7-2, the J gene TRBJ2-7; a possible D gene is TRBD1 (6 bases). Germline V CDR1 and CDR2: SGHTA, FQGNSA. The CDR3 sequence is 13 residues long. The V end lost 5 bases, the J end lost 3 bases, and 11 bases lay between the germline ends. CDR3 bases: TGTGCCAGCAGCCGGGACATTTACTACGAGCAGTACTTC. It encodes CASSRDIYYEQYF.

V gene TRBV20-1 combines with J gene TRBJ2-2, with D possibly matching TRBD2 (6 bases). This CDR3 has 16 residues. The V gene lost 3 bases and the J gene lost 6 bases, with 20 bases spanning the gap. Germline CDR1 reads DFQATT; CDR2 reads SNEGSKA (reference sequence). This CDR3 reads CSASWGFSGLPGELFF. The CDR3 DNA is TGCAGTGCTAGTTGGGGGTTTAGCGGCCTACCCGGGGAGCTGTTTTTT.

The V call is TRBV20-1, the J call TRBJ2-5; the match to TRBD2 covers 8 bases. V lost 6 bases and J lost 5; bases outside the gene matches: 14. The CDR3 totals 15 residues. CDR1 DFQATT and CDR2 SNEGSKA come from the germline V gene (reference sequence). This CDR3 reads CSAMNPLAGGETQYF. CDR3 nucleotides: TGCAGTGCCATGAACCCCCTAGCGGGCGGGGAGACCCAGTACTTC.

This clonotype showed up just a few times. The chain employs TRBV7-2 and TRBJ2-5; D uncertain. This CDR3 region has 14 residues. V was cut by 1 base and J by 5 bases, with 11 bases left in between. CDR1 SGHTA and CDR2 FQGNSA come from the germline V gene. DNA of the CDR3: TGTGCCAGCAGCTTAGGGGATCACGGGGAGACCCAGTACTTC. Protein product: CASSLGDHGETQYF.

J is TRBJ1-2 and V is TRBV28, with D tentatively TRBD1 (5 bases). The length of the CDR3 is 13 residues. Germline loops: CDR1 MDHEN, CDR2 SYDVKM. Trimming took off 8 bases at V and 6 bases at J, with 16 bases between the two ends. This chain's CDR3 is CASGVTEVNGYTF. As DNA, the CDR3 is TGTGCCAGCGGGGTGACAGAGGTTAATGGCTACACCTTC.